This T cell receptor (beta chain) was obtained from a study of regulatory and conventional T cells in RAG deficiency. Genomic DNA came from blood conventional CD4+ T cells gated CD25-low CD127-high. Some clones are missing from TCRdb's copy, which holds only in-frame ones; the method was immunoSEQ multiplex PCR. This table has roughly 45,000 clones, about nine tenths appearing once. Only one count was recorded for this clone. The CDR3 is made up of 13 amino acids. CDR1 is MDHEN and CDR2 is SYDVKM in the germline V gene. V gave up 5 bases and J gave up 7 bases, with 14 bases separating them. This same sample was also part of a study on regulatory T cells. That source adds: The PCR used 52 TRBV and 13 TRBJ primers.

The genes are TRBV28 and TRBJ1-2; D unresolved. Sequenced material: CD4+ effector T cells sorted from blood. The receptor's source is a human donor in good health. CDR3 nucleotides: TGTGCCAGCAGTCTAAACCAAGGGCCTGGCTACACCTTC. The encoded protein is CASSLNQGPGYTF.